The 23 T cell receptor beta chains given below trace back to one sample, sequenced in a study of T cells in Graves' hyperthyroidism and ophthalmopathy (dated by TCRdb to the late 2010s). The library was made by multiplex PCR. Sequenced using an Illumina HiSeq 2000. Amplification of TCR beta CDR3 regions was carried out from RNA transcripts. A first-round RT-PCR of the TCR CDR3 used the HTBI primer set with the Qiagen OneStep RT-PCR kit. TCRdb reanalyzed the raw reads on its own, using fastp at Q25 for trimming and MiXCR for clone calling, and kept in-frame beta chains. Merged by CDR3 protein, the rows form single entries marked with the most common genes and DNA. The sample table shows about 500,000 distinct CDR3 sequences, and 16% are seen once. Jointly, the top ten make up 15% to 20% of the sample. Sequencing was carried out using blood. Receptors originate from a young woman with Graves' hyperthyroidism.

This clonotype was detected many times. V gene TRBV27 combines with J gene TRBJ1-1; D is possibly TRBD1 (5 bases). V was clipped by 5 bases and J by 6 bases, with 13 bases between them. Germline CDR1 reads MNHEY; CDR2 reads SMNVEV (reference sequence). This CDR3 comprises 13 residues. In DNA, the CDR3 is TGTGCCAGCAGTCCCCAGGGAATCTCTGAAGCTTTCTTT. This encodes CASSPQGISEAFF.

This clonotype was detected only a few times. The chain joins TRBV20-1 to TRBJ2-1; no firm D call. The germline CDR1 and CDR2 sequences are DFQATT and SNEGSKA (reference sequence). The CDR3 runs to 14 residues. V was pared by 0 bases and J by 0 bases, with 6 bases between. This CDR3 reads CSARDRDSYNEQFF. DNA of the CDR3: TGCAGTGCTAGAGACCGTGACTCCTACAATGAGCAGTTCTTC.

There are many counts of this clonotype. J is TRBJ1-2 and V is TRBV2, with D hard to call. The CDR3 covers 13 residues. V was clipped by 6 bases and J by 8 bases, with 16 bases between them. Germline CDR1 and CDR2: SNHLY and FYNNEI. The CDR3 nucleotides read TGTGCCAGCAGCGGAGCTCAGGTTTCGGGCTACACCTTC. Its protein product is CASSGAQVSGYTF.

This clonotype appeared a few times. The chain links TRBV5-1 to TRBJ2-3, with D perhaps matching TRBD2 (6 bases). CDR3 length: 17 amino acids. CDR1 and CDR2 from the germline V gene are SGHRS and YFSETQ. The ends were cut back, 0 bases at V and 0 bases at J, with 14 bases in the middle. CDR3 region: CASSLVPSSASTDTQYF. CDR3 DNA: TGCGCCAGCAGCTTGGTTCCCTCTAGCGCTAGCACAGATACGCAGTATTTT.

This clonotype was seen ten or more times. The chain uses TRBV5-6 and TRBJ2-5; 10 positions agree with TRBD1. The V and J ends lost 4 bases and 5 bases, in that order; junction bases with no gene match: 8. This CDR3 is 15 amino acids long. Germline values: CDR1 SGHDT, CDR2 YYEEEE. In DNA form, the CDR3 reads TGTGCCAGCAGCGCTCGACAGGGGGCCTGGGAGACCCAGTACTTC. Protein: CASSARQGAWETQYF.

This clonotype was seen a few times. This sequence joins TRBV6-1 and TRBJ1-2; TRBD1 is a possible D gene (6 bases). Per germline, CDR1 MNHNS and CDR2 SASEGT. V was pared by 5 bases and J by 4 bases, with 11 bases between. The CDR3 is 13 amino acids. The CDR3 DNA follows: TGTGCCAGCAGTTTACAGGGAACCTATGGCTACACCTTC. This codes for CASSLQGTYGYTF.

The DNA for the CDR3 is TGTGCCACCAGTGAAGGTACTAGCGCCCTTTTCAATGAGCAGTTCTTC. This encodes CATSEGTSALFNEQFF. V gene TRBV24-1 combines with J gene TRBJ2-1; 7 bases align to TRBD2. The CDR3 extends over 16 amino acids. Germline-derived CDR1 and CDR2 are KGHDR and SFDVKD. The trim removed 4 bases at V and 6 bases at J, leaving 11 bases unmatched.

This clonotype has only a few counts. The V gene is TRBV10-1, the J gene TRBJ2-5; 8 nucleotides align to TRBD1. Trimming took 2 bases from V and 4 from J; bases not matched to a gene: 9. CDR3 length equals 16 residues. The germline V gene has CDR1 WNHNN and CDR2 SYGVQD (reference sequence). The CDR3 loop reads CASSERGRGRRETQYF. The CDR3 nucleotides are TGCGCCAGCAGTGAGAGGGGCAGGGGGCGCCGAGAGACCCAGTACTTC.

This clonotype was counted at least ten times. The chain uses TRBV2 and TRBJ1-6; TRBD1 is a possible D gene (5 bases). The CDR3 has 12 residues. In germline, CDR1 is SNHLY, CDR2 FYNNEI. V was clipped by 7 bases and J by 7 bases, with 8 bases between them. CDR3 protein: CASKGPNSPLHF. DNA for the CDR3: TGTGCCAGCAAGGGGCCCAATTCACCCCTCCACTTT.

This clonotype was seen more than once but under ten times. The chain recombines TRBV10-3 with TRBJ1-2; D gene uncertain. Germline CDR1 and CDR2: ENHRY and SYGVKD. V was pared by 3 bases and J by 6 bases, with 14 bases between. The CDR3 extends over 14 amino acids. This chain's CDR3 is CAISDSQSRHGYTF. CDR3 coding DNA: TGTGCCATCAGTGATAGCCAGTCCCGGCATGGCTACACCTTC.

This clonotype came up a few times. The CDR3: CASSERAPMNTEAFF. CDR3 DNA sequence: TGTGCCAGCAGTGAAAGGGCGCCTATGAACACTGAAGCTTTCTTT. The chain carries TRBV2 and TRBJ1-1; D is uncertain. From germline, CDR1 is SNHLY and CDR2 FYNNEI. The CDR3 runs 15 residues. The germline V and J ends were trimmed by 2 bases and 0 bases, with 10 bases remaining between them.

This clonotype was seen repeatedly, ten times or more. The chain joins TRBV30 to TRBJ1-2, with 12 bases that match TRBD1. With 5 bases clipped from V and 4 bases from J, the junction kept 2 bases outside the gene matches. Looked up from germline, CDR1 is GTSNPN and CDR2 is SVGIG (reference sequence). The CDR3 runs to 13 residues. This CDR3 is CAWGTGGAYGYTF. The CDR3 nucleotides are TGTGCCTGGGGGACAGGGGGCGCCTATGGCTACACCTTC.

This clonotype showed up just a few times. The CDR3 DNA reads as TGTGCCAGCACCGACGGGCGCGAGCAGTACTTC. It yields the protein CASTDGREQYF. The chain carries TRBV6-1 and TRBJ2-7; unclear D gene. Trimming pared 7 bases from V and 6 bases from J, leaving 10 bases between. The CDR3 is made up of 11 amino acids. Germline V gene sequence: CDR1 MNHNS, CDR2 SASEGT.

This clonotype has ten or more counts. The gene calls are TRBV28 and TRBJ2-2; the match to TRBD1 covers 11 bases. Germline V lookup: CDR1 MDHEN, CDR2 SYDVKM. The CDR3 has 16 amino acids. V lost 6 bases and J lost 7; bases outside the gene matches: 10. The CDR3, as DNA: TGTGCCAGCAGCAGCGGACAGGGGGCGCTGGGCGGGGAGCTGTTTTTT. This sequence encodes CASSSGQGALGGELFF.

V gene TRBV28 combines with J gene TRBJ2-1; no definite D call. CDR1 and CDR2 from the germline V gene are MDHEN and SYDVKM. The CDR3 loop spans 12 amino acids. Trimming pared 5 bases from V and 8 bases from J, leaving 10 bases between. The CDR3 loop is CASSPPGHEQFF. The CDR3 nucleotides read TGTGCCAGCAGTCCGCCTGGGCATGAGCAGTTCTTC.

This clonotype has a count of ten or more. The chain is built from TRBV18 and TRBJ1-2, with a possible D match to TRBD1 (6 bases). The CDR3 contains 14 residues. Germline V CDR1 and CDR2: KGHSH, LQKENI. Trimming stripped 1 base from V and 2 bases from J, with 8 bases between. The CDR3, as DNA: TGTGCCAGCTCACCACGGGACACGAACTATGGCTACACCTTC. This sequence encodes CASSPRDTNYGYTF.

This chain joins TRBV12-3 or TRBV12-4 and TRBJ2-7, with 7 bases aligning to TRBD2. There are 14 residues in the CDR3. With 7 bases clipped from V and 5 bases from J, the junction kept 11 bases outside the gene matches. The CDR3 protein is CASTFGSGNDEQYF. As DNA, the CDR3 is TGTGCCAGCACCTTCGGGAGCGGGAACGACGAGCAGTACTTC.

At least ten counts were recorded for this clonotype. V usage is TRBV24-1 and J usage is TRBJ2-1; D gene ambiguous. Between the trimmed V and J ends, which lost 6 bases and 4 bases, there was a span of 15 bases. This CDR3 spans 15 amino acids. The germline V gene has CDR1 KGHDR and CDR2 SFDVKD. The CDR3 loop reads CATSSAESDYNEQFF. Written as DNA, the CDR3 is TGTGCCACCAGTTCCGCTGAAAGTGATTACAATGAGCAGTTCTTC.

The chain is built from TRBV29-1 and TRBJ2-3, with 10 bases fitting TRBD2. Looked up from germline, CDR1 is SQVTM and CDR2 is ANQGSEA. This CDR3 spans 14 amino acids. V shed 3 bases and J 6 bases; nucleotides not matched to a gene: 6. CDR3: CSVDRTSGADTQYF. CDR3 sequence (DNA): TGCAGCGTTGATAGGACTAGCGGTGCCGATACGCAGTATTTT.

The sample holds a few counts of this clonotype. The rearrangement uses TRBV13 and TRBJ2-1; 11 bases are shared with TRBD2. This CDR3 spans 13 amino acids. V dropped 5 bases and J dropped 10; count of bases not matched to a gene: 4. The germline gives CDR1 PRHDT, CDR2 FYEKMQ (reference sequence). DNA of the CDR3: TGTGCCAGCAGCCCCGGGACTAGCGGAGAGCAGTTCTTC. It codes for CASSPGTSGEQFF.

The sample holds many counts of this clonotype. V and J are TRBV20-1 and TRBJ2-3; TRBD1 is a possible D gene (6 bases). CDR3 length: 16 amino acids. CDR1 and CDR2 (germline): DFQATT, SNEGSKA (reference sequence). V was trimmed by 2 bases and J by 2 bases, leaving 17 bases between them. The CDR3 here is CSARPGRGGLTDTQYF. The CDR3 DNA is TGCAGTGCTAGACCGGGTCGTGGGGGCCTCACAGATACGCAGTATTTT.

Written as DNA, the CDR3 is TGTGCCAGCAGTCCCAACCGGGACAGGGGGCAGGAGCAGTACTTC. Its translation is CASSPNRDRGQEQYF. This chain links TRBV12-3 or TRBV12-4 with TRBJ2-7; 12 bases map to TRBD1. The CDR3 loop spans 15 amino acids. J gave up 7 bases and V 5 bases, and 9 bases lay outside the gene matches.

The rearrangement joins TRBV15 to TRBJ1-3; D is uncertain. CDR1 and CDR2 from the germline V gene are LNHNV and YYDKDF (reference sequence). The CDR3 consists of 17 residues. V was cut by 5 bases and J by 0 bases, with 17 bases left in between. CDR3 coding DNA: TGTGCCACCAGCGGGCTTTACAAGGGAAGCTCTGGAAACACCATATATTTT. Amino acids: CATSGLYKGSSGNTIYF.